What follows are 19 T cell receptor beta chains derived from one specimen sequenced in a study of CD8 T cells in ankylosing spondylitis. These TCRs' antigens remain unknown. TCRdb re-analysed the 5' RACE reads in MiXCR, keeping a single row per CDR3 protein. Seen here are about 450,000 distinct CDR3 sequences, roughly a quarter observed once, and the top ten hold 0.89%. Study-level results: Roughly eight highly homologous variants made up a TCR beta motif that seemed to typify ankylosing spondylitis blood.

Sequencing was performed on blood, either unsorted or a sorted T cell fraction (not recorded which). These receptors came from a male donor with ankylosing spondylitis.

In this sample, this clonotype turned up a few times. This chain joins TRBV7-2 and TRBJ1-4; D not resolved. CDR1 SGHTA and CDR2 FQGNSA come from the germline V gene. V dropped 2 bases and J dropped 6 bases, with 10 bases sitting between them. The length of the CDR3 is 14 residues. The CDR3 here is CASSLIGRDEKLFF. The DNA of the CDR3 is TGTGCCAGCAGCTTAATAGGACGGGATGAAAAACTGTTTTTT.

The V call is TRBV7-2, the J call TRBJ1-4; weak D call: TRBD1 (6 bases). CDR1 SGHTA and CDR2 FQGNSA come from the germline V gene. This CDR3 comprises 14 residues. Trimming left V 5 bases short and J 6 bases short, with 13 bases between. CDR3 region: CASSRRGGDEKLFF. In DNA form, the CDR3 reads TGTGCCAGCAGCCGCCGAGGGGGGGATGAAAAACTGTTTTTT.

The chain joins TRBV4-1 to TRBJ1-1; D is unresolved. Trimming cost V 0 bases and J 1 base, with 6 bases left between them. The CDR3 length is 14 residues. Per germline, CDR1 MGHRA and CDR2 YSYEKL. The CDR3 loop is CASSQEGRNTEAFF. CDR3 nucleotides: TGCGCCAGCAGCCAAGAGGGTCGGAACACTGAAGCTTTCTTT.

Written as DNA, the CDR3 is TGTGCCAGCAGTTTAAGGCGGGGATCGAACACCGGGGAGCTGTTTTTT. This sequence encodes CASSLRRGSNTGELFF. The chain joins TRBV12-3 or TRBV12-4 to TRBJ2-2, with D perhaps TRBD2 (6 bases). V lost 2 bases to trimming and J lost 0 bases, with 10 bases between them. The CDR3 runs to 16 residues.

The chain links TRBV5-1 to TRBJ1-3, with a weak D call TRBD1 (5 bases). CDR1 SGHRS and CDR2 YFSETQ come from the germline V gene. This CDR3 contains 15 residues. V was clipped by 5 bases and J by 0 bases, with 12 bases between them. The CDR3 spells CASRLDGTSGNTIYF. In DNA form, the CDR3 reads TGCGCCAGCAGACTGGACGGGACCTCTGGAAACACCATATATTTT.

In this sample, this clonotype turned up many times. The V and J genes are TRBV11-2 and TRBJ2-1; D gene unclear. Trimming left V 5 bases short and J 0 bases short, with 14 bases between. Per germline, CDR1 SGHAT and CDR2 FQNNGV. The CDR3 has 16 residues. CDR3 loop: CASSHVRFSSYNEQFF. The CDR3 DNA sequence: TGTGCCAGCAGCCATGTCCGATTCAGCTCCTACAATGAGCAGTTCTTC. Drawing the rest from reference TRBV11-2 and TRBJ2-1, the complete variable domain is EAGVAQSPRYKIIEKRQSVAFWCNPISGHATLYWYQQILGQGPKLLIQFQNNGVVDDSQLPKDRFSAERLKGVDSTLKIQPAKLEDSAVYLCASSHVRFSSYNEQFFGPGTRLTVL.

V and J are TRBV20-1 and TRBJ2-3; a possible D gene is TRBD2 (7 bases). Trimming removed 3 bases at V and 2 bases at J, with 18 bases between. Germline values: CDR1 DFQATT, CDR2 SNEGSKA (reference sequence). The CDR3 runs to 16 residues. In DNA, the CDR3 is TGCAGTGCTAGCGGGGGGTCTGGGGGCCCCACAGATACGCAGTATTTT. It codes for CSASGGSGGPTDTQYF.

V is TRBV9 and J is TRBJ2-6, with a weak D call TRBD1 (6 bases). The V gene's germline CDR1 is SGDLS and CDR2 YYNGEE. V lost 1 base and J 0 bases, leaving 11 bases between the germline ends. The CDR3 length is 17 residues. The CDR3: CASSVRDTDSGANVLTF. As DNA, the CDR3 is TGTGCCAGCAGCGTAAGGGACACGGACTCTGGGGCCAACGTCCTGACTTTC.

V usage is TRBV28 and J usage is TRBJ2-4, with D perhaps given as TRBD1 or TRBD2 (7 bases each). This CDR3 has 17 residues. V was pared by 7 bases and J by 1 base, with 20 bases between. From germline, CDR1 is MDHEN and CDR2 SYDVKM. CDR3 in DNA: TGTGCCAGCACCCGAAGGGAGGGGGCTGGGGCCAAAAACATTCAGTACTTC. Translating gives CASTRREGAGAKNIQYF.

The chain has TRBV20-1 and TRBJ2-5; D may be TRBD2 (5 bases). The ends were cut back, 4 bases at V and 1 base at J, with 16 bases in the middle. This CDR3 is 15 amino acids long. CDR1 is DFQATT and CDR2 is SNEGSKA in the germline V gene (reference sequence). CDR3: CSATFFDYSQETQYF. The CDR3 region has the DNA TGCAGTGCTACCTTCTTTGACTACTCCCAAGAGACCCAGTACTTC.

CDR3 DNA sequence: TGTGCCACCAAACCCTTGGGCTCCTACAATGAGCAGTTCTTC. This codes for CATKPLGSYNEQFF. V gene TRBV12-3 or TRBV12-4 combines with J gene TRBJ2-1, with D hard to call. This CDR3 has 14 amino acids. The germline V and J ends were trimmed by 10 bases and 0 bases, with 13 bases remaining between them.

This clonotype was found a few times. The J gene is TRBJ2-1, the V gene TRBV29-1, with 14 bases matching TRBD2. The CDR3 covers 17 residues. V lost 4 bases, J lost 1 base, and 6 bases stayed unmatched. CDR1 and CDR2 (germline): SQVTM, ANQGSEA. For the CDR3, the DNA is TGCAGCGTTGCGGGGACTAGCGGGAGAGTTTCCTACAATGAGCAGTTCTTC. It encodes CSVAGTSGRVSYNEQFF.

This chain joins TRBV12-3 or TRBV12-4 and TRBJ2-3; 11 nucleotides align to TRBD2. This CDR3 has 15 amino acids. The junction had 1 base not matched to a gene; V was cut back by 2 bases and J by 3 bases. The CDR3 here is CASSLRTSGTDTQYF. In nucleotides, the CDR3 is TGTGCCAGCAGTTTAAGGACTAGCGGGACAGATACGCAGTATTTT.

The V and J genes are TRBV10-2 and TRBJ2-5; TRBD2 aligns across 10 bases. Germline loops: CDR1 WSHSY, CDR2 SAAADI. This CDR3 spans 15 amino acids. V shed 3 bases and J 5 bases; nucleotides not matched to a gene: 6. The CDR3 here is CASSDWLAGVETQYF. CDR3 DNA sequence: TGCGCCAGCAGTGATTGGCTAGCGGGAGTGGAGACCCAGTACTTC.

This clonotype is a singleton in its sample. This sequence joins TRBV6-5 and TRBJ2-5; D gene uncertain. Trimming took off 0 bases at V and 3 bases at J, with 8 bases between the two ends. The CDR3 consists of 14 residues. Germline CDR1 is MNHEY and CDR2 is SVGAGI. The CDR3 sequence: CASSYSGLKETQYF. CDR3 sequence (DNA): TGTGCCAGCAGTTACTCGGGCCTCAAAGAGACCCAGTACTTC.

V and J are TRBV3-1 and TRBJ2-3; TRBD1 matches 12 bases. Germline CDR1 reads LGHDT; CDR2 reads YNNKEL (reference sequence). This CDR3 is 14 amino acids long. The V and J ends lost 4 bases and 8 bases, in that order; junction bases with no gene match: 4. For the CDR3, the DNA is TGTGCCAGCAGCCTGGGACAGGGGGCTGTTACGCAGTATTTT. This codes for CASSLGQGAVTQYF.

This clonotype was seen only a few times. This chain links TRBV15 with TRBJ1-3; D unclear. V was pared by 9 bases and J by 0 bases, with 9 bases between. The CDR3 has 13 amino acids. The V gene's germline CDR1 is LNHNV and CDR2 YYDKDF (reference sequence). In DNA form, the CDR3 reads TGTGCCACTAGCGGGTCCTCTGGAAACACCATATATTTT. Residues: CATSGSSGNTIYF.

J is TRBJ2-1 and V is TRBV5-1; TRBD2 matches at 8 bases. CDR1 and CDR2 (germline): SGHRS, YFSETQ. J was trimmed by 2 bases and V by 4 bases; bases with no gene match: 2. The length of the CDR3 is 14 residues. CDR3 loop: CASSPGGAYNEQFF. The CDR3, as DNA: TGCGCCAGCAGCCCCGGGGGGGCCTACAATGAGCAGTTCTTC.

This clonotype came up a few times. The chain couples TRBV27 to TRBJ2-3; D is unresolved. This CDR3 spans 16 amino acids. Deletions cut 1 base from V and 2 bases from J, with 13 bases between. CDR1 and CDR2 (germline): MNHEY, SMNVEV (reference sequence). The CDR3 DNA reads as TGTGCCAGCAGTTTATGGGCAGGCGTTTTCACAGATACGCAGTATTTT. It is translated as CASSLWAGVFTDTQYF.